This T cell receptor (beta chain) is drawn from a study of CD8 T cells in ankylosing spondylitis (dated by TCRdb to the late 2010s). About the investigation overall: The study set out to find disease-linked TCR variants by profiling T cell receptor beta repertoires in ankylosing spondylitis patients and healthy donors. In total, the full study cohort was made up of some 110 healthy donors and roughly 27 ankylosing spondylitis patients. Peripheral blood was sampled, and synovial fluid was additionally collected from ankylosing spondylitis patients. Results the study describes overall, beyond this receptor: In peripheral blood, the disease-linked clones were found at relatively low frequencies and had a CD8+ phenotype. The disease-linked clones were reported to be significantly enriched in matched synovial fluid samples from ankylosing spondylitis patients. Blood from ankylosing spondylitis patients appeared to be characterized by a TCR beta motif composed of eight or nine highly homologous amino acid variants. Some motif variants were previously reported in synovial fluid and blood of reactive arthritis patients, suggesting common disease-initiation mechanisms.

V lost 3 bases and J lost 6 bases; the stretch between them is 13 bases long. Taken from cysteine to phenylalanine, the CDR3 has 14 residues. The retained sequence is limited to the CDR3, 42 bases, with the frame set at the first base. As to this clonotype: The antigen it binds to is not known. No much larger clonotype is one base removed from it; base qualities were not supplied.

The reads were generated on an Illumina HiSeq 2500. Quantitative 5'-RACE with molecular barcodes was the method used to prepare the TCR beta libraries. The paper's processing steps were these. To identify disease-linked TCR variants, a new computational method was used, one built on a probabilistic model of VDJ rearrangement. TCRdb cleaned the public reads at Q25 with fastp, built clones with MiXCR and kept in-frame beta chains. Rows are combined by CDR3 protein, so each entry shows the most common genes and DNA. The V and J calls were not made by the authors but by TCRdb's processing. The sample table holds a few hundred thousand distinct CDR3 sequences, of which less than 9.5% were seen once. More than 12% of the sample is held by the ten biggest clonotypes.

The chain is assembled from TRBV12-3 or TRBV12-4 and TRBJ2-3; the D segment is perhaps TRBD1 or TRBD2, each sharing 6 matched bases. Sequences were obtained from blood, either unsorted or a sorted T cell fraction (not recorded which). The TCR was taken from a male donor with ankylosing spondylitis. The base sequence is TGTGCCAGCAGTTTGTTTAGGGGGGAGGATACGCAGTATTTT. Its product reads: CASSLFRGEDTQYF.